This TCR beta chain was sequenced in a study of cytomegalovirus exposure and HLA in healthy donors. Regarding the study as a whole: A later analysis, which compared TCR beta chains of equal frequency, found the HLA-associated ones more clonally expanded.

The PCR made use of 60 Vbeta and 13 Jbeta primers. Produced via immunoSEQ multiplex PCR; TCRdb's table is partial and in-frame only. Of 90,000 to 110,000 clones listed, 75% to 90% are singletons. Trimming cost V 8 bases and J 7 bases; bases outside gene matches: 9. The CDR3 extends over 14 amino acids. Germline V lookup: CDR1 MGHRA, CDR2 YSYEKL. This clone appeared a single time. Its antigen is unknown. Donors showed nominal health when sampled, although they likely had unrecorded immune exposures. This sequence joins TRBV4-1 and TRBJ2-1; 9 bases map to TRBD2. The receptor was derived from a man younger than 45 in good health and CMV-seropositive. Sequences were obtained from PBMCs. The CDR3, as DNA: TGCGCCAGCCGCCTGGCGGGGGGGCATAATGAGCAGTTCTTC. Protein: CASRLAGGHNEQFF.